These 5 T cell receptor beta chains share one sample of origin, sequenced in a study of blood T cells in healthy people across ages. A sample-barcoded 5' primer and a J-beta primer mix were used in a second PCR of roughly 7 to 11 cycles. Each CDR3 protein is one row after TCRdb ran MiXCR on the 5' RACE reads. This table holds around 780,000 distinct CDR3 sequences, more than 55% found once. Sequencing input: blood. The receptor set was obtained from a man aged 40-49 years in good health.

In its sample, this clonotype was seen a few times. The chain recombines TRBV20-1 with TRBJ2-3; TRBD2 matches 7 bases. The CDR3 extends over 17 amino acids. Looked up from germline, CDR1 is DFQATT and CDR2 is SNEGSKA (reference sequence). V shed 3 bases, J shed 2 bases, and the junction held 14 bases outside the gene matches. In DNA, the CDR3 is TGCAGTGCTAGTGAGCCAGCGGGACTCCAGATCACAGATACGCAGTATTTT. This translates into CSASEPAGLQITDTQYF.

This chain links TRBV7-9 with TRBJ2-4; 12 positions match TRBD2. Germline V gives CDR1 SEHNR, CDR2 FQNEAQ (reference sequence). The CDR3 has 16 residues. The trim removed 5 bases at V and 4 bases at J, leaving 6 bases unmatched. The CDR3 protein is CASSQPGTSGKNIQYF. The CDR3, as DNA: TGTGCCAGCAGCCAACCTGGGACTAGCGGGAAAAACATTCAGTACTTC.

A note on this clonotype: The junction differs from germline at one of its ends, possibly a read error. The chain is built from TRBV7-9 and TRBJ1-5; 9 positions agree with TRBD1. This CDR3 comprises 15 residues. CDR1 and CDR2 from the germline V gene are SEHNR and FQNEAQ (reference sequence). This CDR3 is CAGSLAGQGFQPQHF. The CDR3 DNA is TGTGCCGGCAGCCTCGCGGGACAGGGATTTCAGCCCCAGCATTTT.

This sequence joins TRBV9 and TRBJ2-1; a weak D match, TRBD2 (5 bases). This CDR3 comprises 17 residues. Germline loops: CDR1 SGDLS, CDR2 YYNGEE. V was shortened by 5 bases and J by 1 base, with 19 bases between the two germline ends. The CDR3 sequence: CASSVAAGFGSYNEQFF. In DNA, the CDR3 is TGTGCCAGCAGTGTTGCCGCGGGTTTTGGGTCCTACAATGAGCAGTTCTTC. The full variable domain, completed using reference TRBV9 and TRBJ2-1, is DSGVTQTPKHLITATGQRVTLRCSPRSGDLSVYWYQQSLDQGLQFLIQYYNGEERAKGNILERFSAQQFPDLHSELNLSSLELGDSALYFCASSVAAGFGSYNEQFFGPGTRLTVL.

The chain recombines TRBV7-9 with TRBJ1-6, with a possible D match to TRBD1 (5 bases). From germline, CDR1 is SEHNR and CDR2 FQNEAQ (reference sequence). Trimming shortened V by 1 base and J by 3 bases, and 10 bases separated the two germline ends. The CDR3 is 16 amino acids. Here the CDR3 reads CASSLGGVGYNSPLHF. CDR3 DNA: TGTGCCAGCAGCTTAGGGGGGGTAGGCTATAATTCACCCCTCCACTTT. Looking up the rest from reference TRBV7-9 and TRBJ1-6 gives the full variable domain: DTGVSQNPRHKITKRGQNVTFRCDPISEHNRLYWYRQTLGQGPEFLTYFQNEAQLEKSRLLSDRFSAERPKGSFSTLEIQRTEQGDSAMYLCASSLGGVGYNSPLHFGNGTRLTVT.